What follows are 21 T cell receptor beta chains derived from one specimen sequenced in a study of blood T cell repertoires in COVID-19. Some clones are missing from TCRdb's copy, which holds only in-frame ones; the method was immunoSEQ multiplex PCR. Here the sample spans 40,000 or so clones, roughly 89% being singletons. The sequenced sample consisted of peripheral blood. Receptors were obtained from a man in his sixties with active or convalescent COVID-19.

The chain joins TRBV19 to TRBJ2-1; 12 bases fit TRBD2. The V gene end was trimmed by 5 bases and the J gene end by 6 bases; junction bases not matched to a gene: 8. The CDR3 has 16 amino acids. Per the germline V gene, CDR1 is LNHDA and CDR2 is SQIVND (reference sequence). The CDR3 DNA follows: TGTGCCAGTAGTCCGTCACTAGCGGGGGGTAGCAATGAGCAGTTCTTC. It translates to CASSPSLAGGSNEQFF. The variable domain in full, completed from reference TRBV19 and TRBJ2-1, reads DGGITQSPKYLFRKEGQNVTLSCEQNLNHDAMYWYRQDPGQGLRLIYYSQIVNDFQKGDIAEGYSVSREKKESFPLTVTSAQKNPTAFYLCASSPSLAGGSNEQFFGPGTRLTVL.

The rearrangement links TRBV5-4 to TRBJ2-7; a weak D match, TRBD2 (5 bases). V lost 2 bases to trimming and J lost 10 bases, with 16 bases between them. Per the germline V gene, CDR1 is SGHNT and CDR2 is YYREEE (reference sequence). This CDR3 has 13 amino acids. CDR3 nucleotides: TGTGCCAGCAGCTTTAAAGGGAGTGACCCCCAGTACTTC. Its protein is CASSFKGSDPQYF.

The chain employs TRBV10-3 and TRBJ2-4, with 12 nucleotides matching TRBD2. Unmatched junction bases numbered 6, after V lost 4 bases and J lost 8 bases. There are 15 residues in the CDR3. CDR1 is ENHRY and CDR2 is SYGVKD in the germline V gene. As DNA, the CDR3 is TGTGCCATCAGTGGGCTAGCGGGAGGGGCGGACATTCAGTACTTC. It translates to CAISGLAGGADIQYF.

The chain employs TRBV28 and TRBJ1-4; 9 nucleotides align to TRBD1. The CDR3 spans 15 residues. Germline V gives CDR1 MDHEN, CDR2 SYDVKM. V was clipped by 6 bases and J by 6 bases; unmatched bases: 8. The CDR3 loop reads CASRGTGHEHEKLFF. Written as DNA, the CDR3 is TGTGCCAGCAGGGGGACAGGGCACGAACATGAAAAACTGTTTTTT.

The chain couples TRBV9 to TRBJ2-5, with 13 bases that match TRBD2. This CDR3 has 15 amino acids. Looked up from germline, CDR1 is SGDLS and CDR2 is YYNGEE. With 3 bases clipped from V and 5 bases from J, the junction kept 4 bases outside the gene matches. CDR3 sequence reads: CASSGGLAGLETQYF. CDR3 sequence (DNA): TGTGCCAGCAGCGGGGGACTAGCGGGATTGGAGACCCAGTACTTC.

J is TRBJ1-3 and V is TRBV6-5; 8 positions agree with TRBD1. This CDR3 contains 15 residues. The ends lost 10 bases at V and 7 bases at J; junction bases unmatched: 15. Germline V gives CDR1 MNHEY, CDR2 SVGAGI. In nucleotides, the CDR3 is TGTGCCACACAACCGGGACAGGTCGGTGTTAACACCATATATTTT. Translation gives CATQPGQVGVNTIYF.

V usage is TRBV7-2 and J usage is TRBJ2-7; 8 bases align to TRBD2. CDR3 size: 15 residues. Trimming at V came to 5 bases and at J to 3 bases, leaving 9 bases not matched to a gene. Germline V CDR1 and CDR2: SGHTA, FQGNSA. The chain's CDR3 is CASSLEGLVGYEQYF. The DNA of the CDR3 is TGTGCCAGCAGCCTCGAGGGACTAGTGGGCTACGAGCAGTACTTC.

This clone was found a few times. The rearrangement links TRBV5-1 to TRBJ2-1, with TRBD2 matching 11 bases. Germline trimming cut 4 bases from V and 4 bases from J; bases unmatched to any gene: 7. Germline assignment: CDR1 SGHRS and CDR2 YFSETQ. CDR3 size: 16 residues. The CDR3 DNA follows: TGCGCCAGCAGCATGACTAGCGGGACCATTTACAATGAGCAGTTCTTC. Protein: CASSMTSGTIYNEQFF.

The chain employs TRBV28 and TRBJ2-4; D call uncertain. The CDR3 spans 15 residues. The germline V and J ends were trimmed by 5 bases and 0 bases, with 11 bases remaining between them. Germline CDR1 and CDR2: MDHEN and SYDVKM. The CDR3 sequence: CASSPSAVAKNIQYF. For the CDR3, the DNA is TGTGCCAGCAGTCCCTCTGCGGTAGCCAAAAACATTCAGTACTTC.

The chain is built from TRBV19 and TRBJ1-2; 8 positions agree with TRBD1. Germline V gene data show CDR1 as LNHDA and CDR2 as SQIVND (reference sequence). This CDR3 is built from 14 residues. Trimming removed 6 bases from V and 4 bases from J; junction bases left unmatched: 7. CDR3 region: CASRSRGRGYGYTF. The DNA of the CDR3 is TGTGCCAGTAGGAGCAGGGGGCGAGGCTATGGCTACACCTTC.

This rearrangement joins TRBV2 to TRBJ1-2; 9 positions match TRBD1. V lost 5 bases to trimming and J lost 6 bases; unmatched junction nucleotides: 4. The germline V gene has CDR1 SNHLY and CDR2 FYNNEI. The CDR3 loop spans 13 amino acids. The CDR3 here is CASSLDRGDGYTF. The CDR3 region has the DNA TGTGCCAGCAGTTTGGACAGGGGAGATGGCTACACCTTC. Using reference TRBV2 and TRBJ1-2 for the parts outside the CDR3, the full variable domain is EPEVTQTPSHQVTQMGQEVILRCVPISNHLYFYWYRQILGQKVEFLVSFYNNEISEKSEIFDDQFSVERPDGSNFTLKIRSTKLEDSAMYFCASSLDRGDGYTFGSGTRLTVV.

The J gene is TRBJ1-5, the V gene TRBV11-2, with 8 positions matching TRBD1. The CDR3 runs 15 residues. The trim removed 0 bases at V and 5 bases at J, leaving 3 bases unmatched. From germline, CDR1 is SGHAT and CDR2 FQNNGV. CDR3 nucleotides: TGTGCCAGCAGCTTAGATGGGACAGGCTATCAGCCCCAGCATTTT. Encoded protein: CASSLDGTGYQPQHF.

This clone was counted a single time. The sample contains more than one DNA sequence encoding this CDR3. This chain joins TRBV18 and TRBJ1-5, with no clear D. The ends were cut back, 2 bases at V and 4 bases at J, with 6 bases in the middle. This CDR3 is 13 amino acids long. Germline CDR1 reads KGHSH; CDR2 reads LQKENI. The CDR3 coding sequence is TGTGCCAGCTCACCAGGCGGGAATCAGCCCCAGCATTTT. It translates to CASSPGGNQPQHF.

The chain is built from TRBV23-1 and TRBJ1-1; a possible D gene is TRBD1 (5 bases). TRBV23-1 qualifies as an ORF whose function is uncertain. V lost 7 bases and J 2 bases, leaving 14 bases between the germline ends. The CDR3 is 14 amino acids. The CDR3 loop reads CASNFGGGNTEAFF. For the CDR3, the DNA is TGCGCCAGCAACTTCGGGGGGGGAAACACTGAAGCTTTCTTT.

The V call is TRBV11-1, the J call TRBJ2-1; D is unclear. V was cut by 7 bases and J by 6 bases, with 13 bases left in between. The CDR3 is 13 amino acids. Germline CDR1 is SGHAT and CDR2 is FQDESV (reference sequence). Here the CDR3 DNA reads TGTGCCAGCACCGGTCCTTCCATCAATGAGCAGTTCTTC. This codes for CASTGPSINEQFF.

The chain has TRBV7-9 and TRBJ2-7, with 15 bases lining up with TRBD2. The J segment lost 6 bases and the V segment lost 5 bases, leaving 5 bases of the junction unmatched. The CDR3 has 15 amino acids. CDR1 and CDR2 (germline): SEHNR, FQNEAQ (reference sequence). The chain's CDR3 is CASSRMGLAGGEQYF. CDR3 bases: TGTGCCAGCAGCCGAATGGGACTAGCGGGAGGCGAGCAGTACTTC.

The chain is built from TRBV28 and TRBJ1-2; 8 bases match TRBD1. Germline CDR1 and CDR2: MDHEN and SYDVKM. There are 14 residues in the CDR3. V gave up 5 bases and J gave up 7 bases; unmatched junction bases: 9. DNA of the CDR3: TGTGCCAGCAGTCCCGGACAGGGAAGGATTGGCTACACCTTC. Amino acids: CASSPGQGRIGYTF.

CDR3 region: CASSAGLSNQPQHF. The DNA of the CDR3 is TGTGCCAGCAGTGCGGGGTTGAGCAATCAGCCCCAGCATTTT. V gene TRBV2 combines with J gene TRBJ1-5; D is undetermined. CDR1 and CDR2 (germline): SNHLY, FYNNEI. The CDR3 has 14 residues. V was shortened by 4 bases and J by 1 base, with 8 bases between the two germline ends.

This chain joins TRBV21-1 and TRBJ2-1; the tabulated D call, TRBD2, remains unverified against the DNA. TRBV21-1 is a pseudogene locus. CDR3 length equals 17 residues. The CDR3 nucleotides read TGTGCCAGCAGCCTATTACTAGCGGGGTATCCCTACAATGAGCAGTTCTTC. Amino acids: CASSLLLAGYPYNEQFF.

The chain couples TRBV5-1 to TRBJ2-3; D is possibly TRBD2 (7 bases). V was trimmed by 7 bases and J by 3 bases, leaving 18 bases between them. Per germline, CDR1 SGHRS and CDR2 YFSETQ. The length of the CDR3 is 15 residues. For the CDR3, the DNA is TGCGCCAGCGCAGGGGAGGGCAGGGAGACAGATACGCAGTATTTT. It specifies CASAGEGRETDTQYF.

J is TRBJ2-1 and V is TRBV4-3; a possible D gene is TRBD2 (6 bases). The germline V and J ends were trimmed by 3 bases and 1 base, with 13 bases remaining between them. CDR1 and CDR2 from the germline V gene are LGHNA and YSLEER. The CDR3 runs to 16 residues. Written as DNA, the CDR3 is TGCGCCAGCAGCCAGATACTAGCCGGGTCCTACAATGAGCAGTTCTTC. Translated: CASSQILAGSYNEQFF.